What follows is one T cell receptor (beta chain) and its context. This clone may be a read error of a much larger clone one base away. Germline CDR1 and CDR2: MGHRA and YSYEKL. Trimming cost V 5 bases and J 5 bases, with 15 bases left between them. The CDR3 totals 15 residues. The data derive from a study of molecular identifiers for immune sequencing clone quantification. TCRdb ran MiXCR on the PCR reads and lists one entry per CDR3 protein. The data contain under 350,000 distinct CDR3 sequences, under 25% of them singletons. The receptor was isolated from a human donor in good health. Some libraries in this study had Jurkat cell RNA spiked in. V and J are TRBV4-1 and TRBJ2-2, with D unclear. Sample: naive CD8+ T cells from blood, with Jurkat cell RNA spiked in. This sample's subset: FACS-sorted CD8+CD4-CCR7+CD45RA+ naive T cells. CDR3 protein: CASSSEAGLTGELFF. CDR3 coding DNA: TGCGCCAGCAGCTCAGAGGCAGGATTGACCGGGGAGCTGTTTTTT.